One sample yielded the 9 T cell receptor beta chains listed below, sequenced in a study of regulatory T cells in long-lasting Graves disease. Time point indicated: persistent/refractory GD, antithyroid drugs over 5 years with positive TRAb. Isolated PBMC RNA provided the starting material for the TCR library. According to the study, TCR beta libraries were built with iRepertoire HTBI primers and CDR3-region Arm-PCR. Via MiXCR, TCRdb re-called the multiplex PCR reads, giving one row per CDR3 protein. The table records fewer than 450,000 distinct CDR3 sequences, 23% of them present only once. Sample: peripheral blood mononuclear cells (PBMCs), taken when the disease was refractory, from a patient treated with antithyroid drugs. All receptors come from a female donor with Graves disease.

The sample holds a few counts of this clonotype. The rearrangement links TRBV9 to TRBJ2-2; D remains ambiguous. This CDR3 comprises 14 residues. The germline gives CDR1 SGDLS, CDR2 YYNGEE. Trimming took off 2 bases at V and 1 base at J, with 6 bases between the two ends. The DNA for the CDR3 is TGTGCCAGCAGCGTTGTCCTGAACACCGGGGAGCTGTTTTTT. Translation gives CASSVVLNTGELFF.

This clonotype was recorded a few times. This CDR3 reads CASHQQVPHHQPQHF. The CDR3 nucleotides are TGTGCCAGTCACCAACAAGTGCCTCATCATCAGCCCCAGCATTTT. The rearrangement links TRBV19 to TRBJ1-5; D unresolved. Deletions cut 8 bases from V and 5 bases from J, with 19 bases between. The V gene's germline CDR1 is LNHDA and CDR2 SQIVND (reference sequence). This CDR3 has 15 residues.

This clonotype was seen a handful of times. The chain uses TRBV7-9 and TRBJ2-7; the match to TRBD2 covers 10 bases. Per the germline V gene, CDR1 is SEHNR and CDR2 is FQNEAQ (reference sequence). There are 14 residues in the CDR3. The V and J ends lost 2 bases and 7 bases, in that order; junction bases with no gene match: 5. CDR3 nucleotide sequence: TGTGCCAGCAGCTTAAGCGGGAGGGCCGGGGAGCAGTACTTC. It encodes CASSLSGRAGEQYF.

A few counts support this clonotype. This chain links TRBV5-6 with TRBJ2-2, with D tentatively TRBD1 (5 bases). The germline gives CDR1 SGHDT, CDR2 YYEEEE. V gave up 2 bases and J gave up 6 bases, with 11 bases separating them. This CDR3 has 14 amino acids. CDR3 protein: CASSFRVGAGELFF. DNA of the CDR3: TGTGCCAGCAGCTTCAGGGTAGGCGCCGGGGAGCTGTTTTTT.

CDR3 region: CASSPHRGPRWYGYTF. CDR3 nucleotides: TGTGCCAGCAGTCCCCACAGGGGCCCGAGGTGGTATGGCTACACCTTC. The genes are TRBV12-3 or TRBV12-4 and TRBJ1-2; 7 bases agree with TRBD1. Trimming took 5 bases from V and 5 from J; bases not matched to a gene: 14. This CDR3 has 16 amino acids.

For the CDR3, the DNA is TGCGCCAGCAGCCAAGAAGGAGGGGGGAGCAATCAGCCCCAGCATTTT. As protein: CASSQEGGGSNQPQHF. The chain carries TRBV4-3 and TRBJ1-5; maybe TRBD1 (6 bases). This CDR3 has 16 residues. Per the germline V gene, CDR1 is LGHNA and CDR2 is YSLEER. Trimming took off 0 bases at V and 1 base at J, with 10 bases between the two ends.

This clonotype has ten or more counts. This chain uses TRBV24-1 with TRBJ1-4; tentative D call: TRBD1 (5 bases). The CDR3 covers 16 residues. The germline gives CDR1 KGHDR, CDR2 SFDVKD. V gave up 4 bases and J gave up 0 bases, with 11 bases separating them. CDR3 nucleotide sequence: TGTGCCACCAGTGAATCGAGGGACGCAACTAATGAAAAACTGTTTTTT. It encodes CATSESRDATNEKLFF.

This clonotype was detected many times. The genes are TRBV20-1 and TRBJ1-6; D unclear. This CDR3 spans 14 amino acids. The V gene lost 6 bases and the J gene lost 7 bases, with 16 bases spanning the gap. Germline values: CDR1 DFQATT, CDR2 SNEGSKA (reference sequence). CDR3 sequence (DNA): TGCAGTGCCTCATACGGGGATGAGAATTCACCCCTCCACTTT. It yields the protein CSASYGDENSPLHF.

The chain couples TRBV11-2 to TRBJ2-1; D may correspond to TRBD1 or TRBD2 (6 bases each). The germline V and J ends were trimmed by 3 bases and 8 bases, with 14 bases remaining between them. CDR1 is SGHAT and CDR2 is FQNNGV in the germline V gene. This CDR3 contains 14 residues. In DNA, the CDR3 is TGTGCCAGCAGCTTGGAGGGGGGCTGGGATGAGCAGTTCTTC. It is translated as CASSLEGGWDEQFF.